The source of this T cell receptor (beta chain) is a study of T cell responses to AZD1222 COVID-19 vaccine (dated by TCRdb to about 2021). Notes on the research overall: TCR sequencing covered more than 230 trial participants: 207 given two doses of AZD1222 and about 26 given two doses of MenACWY control vaccine. Enrollment into the trials was organized by age into subgroups of 18-55, 56-69 and 70-plus years, and those subgroups contained about 160, 30 and 59 TCR-sequenced participants, respectively. General conclusions and limits of the study: Spike-specific TCR breadth and depth rose significantly after two AZD1222 doses compared with day 0 and with MenACWY recipients. No day 14 peak-response samples were available, so repertoires were characterized only after the peak T cell response. Most participants were white British and females outnumbered males, and the authors suggested that clonal diversity may have been underestimated. Conclusions about previously exposed vaccinees are limited because only five to seven AZD1222 recipients were SARS-CoV-2 seropositive at baseline. Vaccine-associated CD4 TCRs spanned the whole spike protein, with dominant responses in regions 160-218 and 743-854. In the small 56-69-year group, the increase in depth fell short of significance, most likely because of low power. Reportedly, close to half of the unique spike-specific TCRs recognized epitopes lying outside the regions that are mutated in the B.1.351 and B.1.1.7 variants.

The CDR3 numbers 17 residues from cysteine through phenylalanine. Only the CDR3 portion is preserved as DNA: 51 bases, with reading frame beginning at the first base. CDR1 and CDR2, looked up from the germline V gene, are SGDLS and YYNGEE. V is trimmed back by 3 bases and J by 3 bases, and the junction contains 8 bases that no gene match accounts for. The CDR3 regions of human TCRbeta chains were analyzed by immunosequencing. The authors processed their data as follows. Repertoire TCRs were matched against a reference library of SARS-CoV-2-specific TCRs generated with the MIRA antigen-specificity platform. Breadth meant the fraction of unique TCRs that were SARS-CoV-2-associated, whereas depth meant the fraction of total T cells that were SARS-CoV-2-associated. Using the MIRA data, each spike-specific TCR was assigned both to the spike region to which the TCR was reactive and to a CD4 or CD8 class. Log10-transformed breadth and depth values were compared by one-way ANOVA with Sidak's multiple comparisons tests. Here the immuneACCESS table is served through TCRdb, limited to in-frame sequences with V and J called. Missing clones are a known gap in these copies; in checked studies unresolved V genes cover under half, and the rest lacks a known reason. The V and J calls and clone size were taken over from that table, and D and trimming were inferred from the DNA. For this sample the table gives roughly 120,000 clones, of which approximately 86% were detected only once. The ten top clones hold 17% of the sample.

Comments on this clone: Its antigen is still unknown. No clone much larger than this one lies a single base away; base qualities are absent.

This sample's time point label indicates: about 28 days (+/-7) after the second vaccine dose. AZD1222 recipients given second doses at about 4 weeks or at about 12 weeks were pooled, since spike-specific TCR depth and breadth were not found to differ between the two schedules. Samples from vaccinated people were obtained from the UK trials COV001 and COV002, which included a single-blind randomized controlled phase 2/3 trial of AZD1222 (ChAdOx1 nCoV-19) in healthy adults. For TCRbeta chain sequencing, PBMC samples were collected from trial participants at day 0 and at day 28 after the second dose.

Sample: peripheral blood, taken 28 days after the second AZD1222 dose. The TCR sequence derives from an adult who received the AZD1222 COVID-19 vaccine. The chain is encoded by TRBV9 joined to TRBJ2-1, and 11 bases in between align with TRBD2. The CDR3 sequence is CASSARAGLADYNEQFF. The nucleotide sequence is given as TGTGCCAGCAGCGCCCGGGCGGGACTAGCGGACTACAATGAGCAGTTCTTC.